This T cell receptor (beta chain) comes out of a study of CD8 T cells in Susac syndrome. The CDR3 length is 18 residues. V dropped 0 bases and J dropped 0 bases, with 17 bases sitting between them. Reverse transcription of roughly 0.5 to 1 ug RNA was performed with random hexamers. Across 54 Vbeta and 13 Jbeta, immunoSEQ multiplex PCR amplified TCR beta CDR3. TCRdb recomputed calls from the immunoSEQ multiplex PCR reads with MiXCR, one row per CDR3 protein. The sample lists about 150,000 distinct CDR3 sequences; around 95% were seen once. The chain couples TRBV12-3 or TRBV12-4 to TRBJ1-2, with a possible D match to TRBD1 (5 bases). The sequenced sample consisted of CD8+ T cells from PBMCs. The sequence derives from a human donor with multiple sclerosis. CDR3 sequence reads: CASSLAWGRGTTNYGYTF. The CDR3 region has the DNA TGTGCCAGCAGTTTAGCTTGGGGGAGAGGGACTACTAACTATGGCTACACCTTC.